Below are 10 T cell receptor beta chains sequenced from a single sample in a study of cytomegalovirus exposure and HLA in healthy donors. Sequencing was performed with immunoSEQ multiplex PCR; in TCRdb, only in-frame clones are kept and a portion is missing. The data show approximately 200,000 clones, 80% to 90% seen once. Sequenced sample: PBMCs. Every receptor here comes from a woman between 25 and 40 years old in good health and CMV-seropositive.

This clone showed up just a few times. The V and J genes are TRBV6-6 and TRBJ2-7, with TRBD2 identical over 8 bases. The CDR3 loop spans 16 amino acids. Trimming took 6 bases from V and 0 from J; bases not matched to a gene: 10. Germline CDR1 and CDR2: MNHNY and SVGAGI (reference sequence). This CDR3 reads CASSRPELADSYEQYF. CDR3 nucleotides: TGTGCCAGCAGCCGTCCGGAACTAGCGGACTCCTACGAGCAGTACTTC.

The chain links TRBV18 to TRBJ1-5; the match to TRBD1 covers 9 bases. This CDR3 region has 14 residues. Germline lookup yields CDR1 KGHSH and CDR2 LQKENI. With 3 bases clipped from V and 5 bases from J, the junction kept 2 bases outside the gene matches. Written as DNA, the CDR3 is TGTGCCAGCTCACCGGGACAGGGATATCAGCCCCAGCATTTT. Amino acids: CASSPGQGYQPQHF.

The DNA of the CDR3 is TGTGCCTCACATAGGGCGACAGAGAGCTCTGGAAACACCATATATTTT. Its protein product is CASHRATESSGNTIYF. The chain has TRBV10-3 and TRBJ1-3; D is perhaps TRBD1 (5 bases). Looked up from germline, CDR1 is ENHRY and CDR2 is SYGVKD. The CDR3 totals 16 residues. Trimming took 11 bases from V and 0 from J, leaving 20 bases between them.

This clone has just one count. The gene calls are TRBV19 and TRBJ2-2, with 9 positions matching TRBD1. Unmatched junction bases numbered 4, after V lost 6 bases and J lost 5 bases. The CDR3 contains 14 residues. The germline CDR1 and CDR2 sequences are LNHDA and SQIVND (reference sequence). CDR3 DNA sequence: TGTGCCAGTAGGGACAGGGGTGGTACCGGGGAGCTGTTTTTT. Its protein product is CASRDRGGTGELFF.

In this sample, this clone turned up many times. The V and J genes are TRBV4-2 and TRBJ1-5; tentative D call: TRBD1 (5 bases). The CDR3 loop spans 14 amino acids. Trimming took 5 bases from V and 8 from J, leaving 16 bases between them. The germline V gene encodes CDR1 LGHNA and CDR2 YNFKEQ. The CDR3 DNA is TGTGCCAGCAGCTTCCGGGACTCCCGAGAGCCCCAGCATTTT. This encodes CASSFRDSREPQHF.

The V gene is TRBV18, the J gene TRBJ2-7; D might be TRBD2 (5 bases). The CDR3 spans 14 residues. V shed 2 bases and J shed 2 bases, with 10 bases lying between them. Germline CDR1 KGHSH, CDR2 LQKENI. CDR3 DNA sequence: TGTGCCAGCTCACCAGAGGGTATAGCCTACGAGCAGTACTTC. Translation gives CASSPEGIAYEQYF.

This clone came up a few times. The CDR3 loop is CASSRDIGASTDTQYF. The CDR3 DNA reads as TGTGCCAGCAGCAGGGACATCGGGGCCAGCACAGATACGCAGTATTTT. The V call is TRBV5-6, the J call TRBJ2-3, with D possibly TRBD1 on 6 matching bases. V lost 4 bases to trimming and J lost 0 bases, with 15 bases between them. The CDR3 sequence is 16 residues long. Germline V lookup: CDR1 SGHDT, CDR2 YYEEEE.

This clone occurred once. The chain recombines TRBV5-6 with TRBJ2-7, with 7 bases fitting TRBD2. CDR1 SGHDT and CDR2 YYEEEE come from the germline V gene. This CDR3 spans 16 amino acids. V was pared by 4 bases and J by 3 bases, with 13 bases of the junction left unmatched. The CDR3 DNA reads as TGTGCCAGCAGCGCTGTCTGGGCTAGCGGTATCTACGAGCAGTACTTC. The encoded protein is CASSAVWASGIYEQYF.

V usage is TRBV7-8 and J usage is TRBJ1-5, with TRBD1 matching 8 bases. The CDR3 loop spans 17 amino acids. Germline V gene sequence: CDR1 SGHVS, CDR2 FQNEAQ. The ends lost 1 base at V and 0 bases at J; junction bases unmatched: 5. The chain's CDR3 is CASSLGQGLSSNQPQHF. The CDR3 DNA is TGTGCCAGCAGCTTAGGACAGGGGTTAAGTAGCAATCAGCCCCAGCATTTT.

The chain couples TRBV28 to TRBJ2-7; possibly TRBD1 for D (5 bases). V was trimmed by 8 bases and J by 1 base, leaving 12 bases between them. CDR1 MDHEN and CDR2 SYDVKM come from the germline V gene. This CDR3 comprises 13 residues. CDR3 amino acids: CASGHRVSYEQYF. Here the CDR3 DNA reads TGTGCCAGCGGACATCGGGTTTCCTACGAGCAGTACTTC.